Shown below are 8 T cell receptor beta chains from a single sample sequenced in a study of T cells in Graves' hyperthyroidism and ophthalmopathy (dated by TCRdb to the late 2010s). Library creation used multiplex PCR. Instrument on record: Illumina HiSeq 2000. The TCR beta CDR3 regions were amplified from RNA transcripts. For the first round of RT-PCR on the TCR CDR3, the HTBI primer set was used together with the Qiagen OneStep RT-PCR kit. The public reads were quality trimmed at Q25 with fastp and then assembled into clones with MiXCR by TCRdb, keeping productive beta chains. Rows are unified per CDR3 protein, each entry keeping the most common DNA and genes. This sample comprises roughly 400,000 distinct CDR3 sequences, 11% to 15% of them detected only once. Around 27% of the sample comes from the top ten. Sequencing was done on a sample of blood. The receptors were gathered from a man aged 50-59 years with Graves' ophthalmopathy.

The sample holds many counts of this clonotype. The chain employs TRBV20-1 and TRBJ2-7; 7 nucleotides match TRBD2. The V and J ends lost 6 bases and 0 bases, in that order; junction bases with no gene match: 8. Germline CDR1 and CDR2: DFQATT and SNEGSKA (reference sequence). This CDR3 region has 14 residues. The CDR3 coding sequence is TGCAGTGCACCCCCTCGCGGGAGCTCCTACGAGCAGTACTTC. Its translation is CSAPPRGSSYEQYF.

This clonotype was counted only a few times. The chain recombines TRBV6-2 or TRBV6-3 with TRBJ2-3; D possibly corresponds to TRBD1 (5 bases). The CDR3 spans 15 residues. With 6 bases removed from V and 5 bases from J, the gap between germline ends came to 18 bases. The germline gives CDR1 MNHEY, CDR2 SVGEGT. The DNA of the CDR3 is TGTGCCAGCAGCCCCCACAGGCGCACGCAAGATACGCAGTATTTT. Translating gives CASSPHRRTQDTQYF.

This clonotype appeared many times. This rearrangement joins TRBV18 to TRBJ2-7; D might be TRBD1 or TRBD2, each matching 5 bases. V gave up 6 bases and J gave up 6 bases, with 18 bases separating them. CDR3 length: 14 residues. Germline V lookup: CDR1 KGHSH, CDR2 LQKENI. Here the CDR3 DNA reads TGTGCCAGCTCGCAGGCTAGGGGACCCAGCGAGCAGTACTTC. Residues: CASSQARGPSEQYF.

V usage is TRBV29-1 and J usage is TRBJ2-2; 7 bases are a match to TRBD1. Germline assignment: CDR1 SQVTM and CDR2 ANQGSEA. V was pared by 3 bases and J by 3 bases, with 4 bases of the junction left unmatched. The CDR3 is made up of 14 amino acids. The CDR3 loop reads CSVDWQGDTGELFF. The CDR3 DNA sequence: TGCAGCGTTGATTGGCAGGGGGACACCGGGGAGCTGTTTTTT.

This clonotype was recorded a few times. This sequence joins TRBV4-1 and TRBJ1-1; D gene unclear. The CDR3 consists of 17 residues. The germline V gene encodes CDR1 MGHRA and CDR2 YSYEKL. Trimming removed 4 bases from V and 0 bases from J, with 18 bases in between. The chain's CDR3 is CASSPIKPTTLNTEAFF. Written as DNA, the CDR3 is TGCGCCAGCAGCCCAATCAAGCCGACAACTCTGAACACTGAAGCTTTCTTT.

This clonotype was detected only a few times. The chain recombines TRBV4-1 with TRBJ1-4, with D uncertain. V lost 0 bases and J lost 5, with 10 bases in between. Per the germline V gene, CDR1 is MGHRA and CDR2 is YSYEKL. The CDR3 is 15 amino acids. CDR3 region: CASSQERASNEKLFF. CDR3 bases: TGCGCCAGCAGCCAAGAAAGGGCCTCCAATGAAAAACTGTTTTTT.

This clonotype has a count of ten or more. The rearrangement links TRBV12-3 or TRBV12-4 to TRBJ2-3; either TRBD1 or TRBD2 may supply D (5 bases each). The CDR3 runs 12 residues. Trimming took off 4 bases at V and 8 bases at J, with 10 bases between the two ends. CDR3 region: CASSSFGGTQYF. The CDR3 bases are TGTGCCAGCAGTTCCTTTGGGGGTACGCAGTATTTT.

This clonotype was counted many times. The chain couples TRBV10-3 to TRBJ2-7; 8 bases are shared with TRBD2. With 7 bases clipped from V and 2 bases from J, the junction kept 7 bases outside the gene matches. Germline V gives CDR1 ENHRY, CDR2 SYGVKD. CDR3 length: 14 amino acids. The CDR3: CAINHNGRAYEQYF. The DNA for the CDR3 is TGTGCCATCAATCATAACGGGAGGGCCTACGAGCAGTACTTC.